This T cell receptor (beta chain) was identified during a study of shared clonotypes between healthy human individuals. As to this clone: Its target is not known.

Authors' data handling: In the immunoSEQ data, sequences were junction-only and lacked quality scores, so filtering differed. Only in-frame clones appear in the TCRdb table, and some are missing; sequencing was by immunoSEQ multiplex PCR. The D gene and trimming were derived from the DNA, and the V and J assignments and clone size from that table. The data show approximately 2.5 million clones, 93% seen once. General study points: Clonotypes not shared had lower generation probabilities than those common to all four donors.

The sequence came from a young man in good health. Some clones in this sample may be carry-over from other donors' samples. Sequences were obtained from naive CD4+ T cells from PBMCs. Regarding subset: CD45RA+ positively selected.

CDR3 residues: CASIIPGQGNTEAFF. The CDR3 DNA sequence: TGTGCCAGCATCATCCCGGGACAGGGGAACACTGAAGCTTTCTTT. The genes are TRBV28 and TRBJ1-1; TRBD1 matches 9 bases. The CDR3 has 15 amino acids. In germline, CDR1 is MDHEN, CDR2 SYDVKM. After removal of 7 bases from V and 1 base from J, the junction contained 7 bases not matched to a gene.